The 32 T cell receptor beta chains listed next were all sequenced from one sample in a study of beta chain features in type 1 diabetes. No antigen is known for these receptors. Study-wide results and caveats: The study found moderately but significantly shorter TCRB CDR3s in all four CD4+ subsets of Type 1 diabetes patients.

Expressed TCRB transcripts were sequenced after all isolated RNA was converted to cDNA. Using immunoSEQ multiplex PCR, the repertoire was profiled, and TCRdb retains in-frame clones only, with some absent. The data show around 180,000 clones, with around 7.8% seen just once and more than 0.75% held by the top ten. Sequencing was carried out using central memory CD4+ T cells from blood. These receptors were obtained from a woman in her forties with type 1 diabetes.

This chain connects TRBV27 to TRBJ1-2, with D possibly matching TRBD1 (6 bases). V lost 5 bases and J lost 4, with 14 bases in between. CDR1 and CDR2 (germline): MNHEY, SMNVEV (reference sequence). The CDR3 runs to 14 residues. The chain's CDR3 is CASSPQGQPYGYTF. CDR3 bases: TGTGCCAGCAGTCCGCAGGGACAACCCTATGGCTACACCTTC.

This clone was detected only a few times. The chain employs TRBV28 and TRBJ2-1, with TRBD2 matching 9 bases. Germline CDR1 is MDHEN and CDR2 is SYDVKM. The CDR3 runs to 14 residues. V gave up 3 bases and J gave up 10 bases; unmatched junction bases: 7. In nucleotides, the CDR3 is TGTGCCAGCAGTTTTGCGGGGGGGCGATCGGAGCAGTTCTTC. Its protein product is CASSFAGGRSEQFF. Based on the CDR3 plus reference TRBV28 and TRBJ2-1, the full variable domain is DVKVTQSSRYLVKRTGEKVFLECVQDMDHENMFWYRQDPGLGLRLIYFSYDVKMKEKGDIPEGYSVSREKKERFSLILESASTNQTSMYLCASSFAGGRSEQFFGPGTRLTVL.

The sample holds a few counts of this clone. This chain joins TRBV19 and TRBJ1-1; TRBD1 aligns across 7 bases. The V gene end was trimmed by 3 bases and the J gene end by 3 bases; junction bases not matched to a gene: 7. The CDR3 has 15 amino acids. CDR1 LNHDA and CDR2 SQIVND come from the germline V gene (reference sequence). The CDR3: CASSIGQVKDTEAFF. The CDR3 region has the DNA TGTGCCAGTAGTATCGGACAGGTGAAGGACACTGAAGCTTTCTTT.

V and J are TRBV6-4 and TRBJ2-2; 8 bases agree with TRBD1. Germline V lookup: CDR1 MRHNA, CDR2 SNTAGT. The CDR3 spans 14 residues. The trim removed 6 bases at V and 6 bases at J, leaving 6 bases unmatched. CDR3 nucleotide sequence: TGTGCCAGCAGAGAAGACAGGGGTGCCGGGGAGCTGTTTTTT. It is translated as CASREDRGAGELFF.

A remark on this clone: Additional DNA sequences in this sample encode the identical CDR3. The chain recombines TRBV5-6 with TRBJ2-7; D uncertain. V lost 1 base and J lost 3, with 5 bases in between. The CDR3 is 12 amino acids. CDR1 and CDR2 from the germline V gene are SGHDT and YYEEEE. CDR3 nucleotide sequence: TGTGCCAGCAGCTTGTCAGGCTACGAGCAGTACTTC. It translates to CASSLSGYEQYF.

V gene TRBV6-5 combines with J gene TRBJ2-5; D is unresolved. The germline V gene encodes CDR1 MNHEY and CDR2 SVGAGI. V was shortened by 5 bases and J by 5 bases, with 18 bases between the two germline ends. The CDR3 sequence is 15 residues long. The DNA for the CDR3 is TGTGCCAGCAGTAGACGCCATCTAGAAAGGGAGACCCAGTACTTC. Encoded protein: CASSRRHLERETQYF.

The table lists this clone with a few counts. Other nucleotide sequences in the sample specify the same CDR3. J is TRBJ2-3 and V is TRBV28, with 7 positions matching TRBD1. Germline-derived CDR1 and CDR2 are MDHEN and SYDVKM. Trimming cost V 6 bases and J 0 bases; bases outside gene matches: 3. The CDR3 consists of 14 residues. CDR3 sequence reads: CASRTGISTDTQYF. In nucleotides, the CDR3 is TGTGCCAGCAGGACAGGGATTAGCACAGATACGCAGTATTTT.

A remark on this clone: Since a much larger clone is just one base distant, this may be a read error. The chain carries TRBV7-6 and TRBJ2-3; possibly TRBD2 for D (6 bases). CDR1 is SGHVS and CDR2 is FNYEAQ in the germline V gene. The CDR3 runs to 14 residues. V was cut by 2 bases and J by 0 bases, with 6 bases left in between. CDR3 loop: CASSLSGSTDTQYF. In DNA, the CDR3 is TGTGCCAGCAGCTTAAGCGGGAGCACAGATACGCAGTATTTT.

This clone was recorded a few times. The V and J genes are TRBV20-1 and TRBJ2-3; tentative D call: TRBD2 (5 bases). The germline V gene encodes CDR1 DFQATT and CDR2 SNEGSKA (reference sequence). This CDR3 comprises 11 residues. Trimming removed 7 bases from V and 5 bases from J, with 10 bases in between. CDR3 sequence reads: CSVVRGDTQYF. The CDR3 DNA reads TGCAGTGTCGTCCGGGGAGATACGCAGTATTTT.

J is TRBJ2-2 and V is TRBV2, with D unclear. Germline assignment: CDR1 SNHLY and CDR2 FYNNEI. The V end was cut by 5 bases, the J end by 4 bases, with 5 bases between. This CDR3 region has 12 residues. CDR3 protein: CASSRLTGELFF. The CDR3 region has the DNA TGTGCCAGCAGTCGTCTCACCGGGGAGCTGTTTTTT. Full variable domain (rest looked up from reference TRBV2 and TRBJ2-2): EPEVTQTPSHQVTQMGQEVILRCVPISNHLYFYWYRQILGQKVEFLVSFYNNEISEKSEIFDDQFSVERPDGSNFTLKIRSTKLEDSAMYFCASSRLTGELFFGEGSRLTVL.

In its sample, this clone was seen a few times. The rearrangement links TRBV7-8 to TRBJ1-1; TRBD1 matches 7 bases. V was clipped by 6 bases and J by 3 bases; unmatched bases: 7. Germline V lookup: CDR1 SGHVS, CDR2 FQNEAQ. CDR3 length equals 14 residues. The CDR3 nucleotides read TGTGCCAGCAGAACAACAGGGGACGACACTGAAGCTTTCTTT. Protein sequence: CASRTTGDDTEAFF. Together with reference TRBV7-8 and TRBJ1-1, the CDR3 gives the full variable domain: GAGVSQSPRYKVAKRGQDVALRCDPISGHVSLFWYQQALGQGPEFLTYFQNEAQLDKSGLPSDRFFAERPEGSVSTLKIQRTQQEDSAVYLCASRTTGDDTEAFFGQGTRLTVV.

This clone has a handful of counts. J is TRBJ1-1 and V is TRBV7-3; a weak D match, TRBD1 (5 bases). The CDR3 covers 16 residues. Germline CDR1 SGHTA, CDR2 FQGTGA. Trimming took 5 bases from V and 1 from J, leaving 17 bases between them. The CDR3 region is CASSLGTPGENTEAFF. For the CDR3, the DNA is TGTGCCAGCAGCCTCGGGACGCCGGGGGAGAACACTGAAGCTTTCTTT.

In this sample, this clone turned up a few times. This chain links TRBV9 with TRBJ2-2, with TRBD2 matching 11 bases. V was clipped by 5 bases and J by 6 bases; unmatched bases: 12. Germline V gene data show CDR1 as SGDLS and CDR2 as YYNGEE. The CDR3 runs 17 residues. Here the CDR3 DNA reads TGTGCCAGCAGTACGGGACTAGCGGCGGCTTTCGCCGGGGAGCTGTTTTTT. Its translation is CASSTGLAAAFAGELFF.

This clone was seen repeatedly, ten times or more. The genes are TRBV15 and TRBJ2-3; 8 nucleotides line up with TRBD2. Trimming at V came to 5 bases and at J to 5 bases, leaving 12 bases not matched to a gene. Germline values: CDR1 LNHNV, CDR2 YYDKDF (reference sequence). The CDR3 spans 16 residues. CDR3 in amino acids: CATSPGGGRIRDTQYF. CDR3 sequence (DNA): TGTGCCACCAGCCCCGGAGGCGGGAGGATCAGAGATACGCAGTATTTT.

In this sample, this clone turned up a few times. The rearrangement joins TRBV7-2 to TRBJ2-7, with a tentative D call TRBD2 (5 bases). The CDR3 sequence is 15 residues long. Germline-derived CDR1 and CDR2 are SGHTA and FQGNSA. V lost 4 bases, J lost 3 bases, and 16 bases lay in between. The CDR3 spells CASSSVGSSFYEQYF. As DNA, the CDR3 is TGTGCCAGCAGCTCCGTGGGGAGCAGTTTCTACGAGCAGTACTTC.

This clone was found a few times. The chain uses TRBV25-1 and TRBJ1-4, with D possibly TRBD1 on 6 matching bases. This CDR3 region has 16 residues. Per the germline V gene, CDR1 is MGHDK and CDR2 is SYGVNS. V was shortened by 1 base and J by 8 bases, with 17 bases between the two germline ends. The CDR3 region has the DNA TGTGCCAGCAGTGAATTTGGCAGGGGTATAGGAGAAAAACTGTTTTTT. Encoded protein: CASSEFGRGIGEKLFF.

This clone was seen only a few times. CDR3 sequence: CASRPTGFYGYTF. The CDR3 DNA follows: TGTGCCAGCAGACCCACAGGGTTCTATGGCTACACCTTC. This sequence joins TRBV6-5 and TRBJ1-2; tentative D call: TRBD1 (6 bases). This CDR3 spans 13 amino acids. CDR1 and CDR2 from the germline V gene are MNHEY and SVGAGI. V lost 6 bases and J 4 bases, leaving 12 bases between the germline ends.

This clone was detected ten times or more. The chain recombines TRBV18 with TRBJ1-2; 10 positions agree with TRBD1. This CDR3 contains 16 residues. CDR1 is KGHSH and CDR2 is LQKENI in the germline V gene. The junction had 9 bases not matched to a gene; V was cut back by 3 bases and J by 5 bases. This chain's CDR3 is CASSPDDRGLGYGYTF. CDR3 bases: TGTGCCAGCTCACCCGACGACAGGGGGCTGGGGTATGGCTACACCTTC.

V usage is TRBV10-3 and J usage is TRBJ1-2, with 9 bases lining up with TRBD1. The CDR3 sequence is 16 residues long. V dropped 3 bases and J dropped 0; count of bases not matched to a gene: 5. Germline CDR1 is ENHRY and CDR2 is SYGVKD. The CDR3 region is CAISDPGQGSNYGYTF. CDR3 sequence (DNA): TGTGCCATCAGTGATCCGGGACAGGGCTCTAACTATGGCTACACCTTC.

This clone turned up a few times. The CDR3 DNA reads as TGTGCCAGCAGCGTAGGACAGGGGGCAGATACGCAGTATTTT. Translation gives CASSVGQGADTQYF. J is TRBJ2-3 and V is TRBV9; 9 bases match TRBD1. Germline CDR1 reads SGDLS; CDR2 reads YYNGEE. This CDR3 comprises 14 residues. The junction had 0 bases not matched to a gene; V was cut back by 0 bases and J by 4 bases.

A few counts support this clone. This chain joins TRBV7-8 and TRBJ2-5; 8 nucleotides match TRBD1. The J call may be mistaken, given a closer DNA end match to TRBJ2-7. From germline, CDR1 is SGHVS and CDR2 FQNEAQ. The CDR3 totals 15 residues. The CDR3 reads CASSLDGTGAYEQYF. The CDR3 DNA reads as TGTGCCAGCAGCTTAGATGGGACAGGAGCCTACGAGCAGTACTTC.

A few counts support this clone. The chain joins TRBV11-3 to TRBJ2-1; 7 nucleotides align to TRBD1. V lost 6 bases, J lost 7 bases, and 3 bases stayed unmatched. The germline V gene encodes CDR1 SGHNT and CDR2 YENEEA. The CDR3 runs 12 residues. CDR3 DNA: TGTGCCAGCAGTTCGGACAGGAATGAGCAGTTCTTC. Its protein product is CASSSDRNEQFF.

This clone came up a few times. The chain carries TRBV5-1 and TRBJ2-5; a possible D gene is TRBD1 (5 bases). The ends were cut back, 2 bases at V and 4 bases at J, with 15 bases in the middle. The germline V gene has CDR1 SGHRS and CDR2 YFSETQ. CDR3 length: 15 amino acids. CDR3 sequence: CASSFSQGLGETQYF. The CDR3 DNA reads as TGCGCCAGCAGCTTCTCTCAGGGTTTGGGAGAGACCCAGTACTTC.

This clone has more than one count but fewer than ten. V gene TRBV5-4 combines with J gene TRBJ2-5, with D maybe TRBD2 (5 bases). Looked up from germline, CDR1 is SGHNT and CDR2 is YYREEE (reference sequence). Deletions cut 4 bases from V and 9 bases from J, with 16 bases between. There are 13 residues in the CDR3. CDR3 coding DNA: TGTGCCAGCAGCCTTGGCGGACTCGGGGCCCAGTACTTC. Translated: CASSLGGLGAQYF.

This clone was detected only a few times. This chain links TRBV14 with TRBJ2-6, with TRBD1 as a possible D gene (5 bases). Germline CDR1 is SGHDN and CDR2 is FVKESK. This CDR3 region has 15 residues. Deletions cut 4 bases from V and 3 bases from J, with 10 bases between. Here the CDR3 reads CASSPRAFGANVLTF. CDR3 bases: TGTGCCAGCAGCCCCAGGGCGTTTGGGGCCAACGTCCTGACTTTC.

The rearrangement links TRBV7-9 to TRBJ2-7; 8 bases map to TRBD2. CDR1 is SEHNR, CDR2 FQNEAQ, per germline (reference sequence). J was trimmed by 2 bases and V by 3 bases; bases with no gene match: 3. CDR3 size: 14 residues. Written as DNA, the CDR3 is TGTGCCAGCAGCTTTAGCGGGACGGCCTACGAGCAGTACTTC. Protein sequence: CASSFSGTAYEQYF.

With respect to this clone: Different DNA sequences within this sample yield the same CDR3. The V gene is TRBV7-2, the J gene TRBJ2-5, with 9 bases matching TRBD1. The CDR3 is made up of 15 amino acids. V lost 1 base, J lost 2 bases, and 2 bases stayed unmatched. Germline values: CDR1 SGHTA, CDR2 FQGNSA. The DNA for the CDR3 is TGTGCCAGCAGCTTAGGACAGGGGGTTCAAGAGACCCAGTACTTC. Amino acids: CASSLGQGVQETQYF.

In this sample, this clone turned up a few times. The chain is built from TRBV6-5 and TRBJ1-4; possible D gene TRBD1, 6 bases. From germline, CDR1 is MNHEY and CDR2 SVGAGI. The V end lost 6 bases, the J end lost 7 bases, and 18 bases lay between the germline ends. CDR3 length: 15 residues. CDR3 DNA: TGTGCCAGCAGGCCTACGACAGGTTTCGGTGAAAAACTGTTTTTT. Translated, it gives CASRPTTGFGEKLFF.

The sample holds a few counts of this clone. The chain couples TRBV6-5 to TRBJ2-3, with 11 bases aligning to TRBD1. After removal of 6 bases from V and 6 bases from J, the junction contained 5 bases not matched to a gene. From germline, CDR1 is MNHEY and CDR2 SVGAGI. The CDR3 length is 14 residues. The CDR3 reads CASRQGQGADTQYF. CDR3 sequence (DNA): TGTGCCAGCAGGCAAGGACAGGGGGCGGATACGCAGTATTTT.

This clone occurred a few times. CDR3: CASSKMDRASGYTF. CDR3 bases: TGTGCCAGCAGTAAGATGGACAGGGCGTCGGGCTACACCTTC. The rearrangement links TRBV9 to TRBJ1-2; 8 bases fit TRBD1. The CDR3 extends over 14 amino acids. Germline V gives CDR1 SGDLS, CDR2 YYNGEE. J gave up 8 bases and V 5 bases, and 11 bases lay outside the gene matches.

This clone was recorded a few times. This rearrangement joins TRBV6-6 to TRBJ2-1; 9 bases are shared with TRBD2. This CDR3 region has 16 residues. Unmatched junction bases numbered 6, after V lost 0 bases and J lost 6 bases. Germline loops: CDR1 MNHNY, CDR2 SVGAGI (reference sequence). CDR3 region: CASSYSSGRSGNEQFF. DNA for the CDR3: TGTGCCAGCAGTTACTCGAGCGGGAGGTCAGGCAATGAGCAGTTCTTC.

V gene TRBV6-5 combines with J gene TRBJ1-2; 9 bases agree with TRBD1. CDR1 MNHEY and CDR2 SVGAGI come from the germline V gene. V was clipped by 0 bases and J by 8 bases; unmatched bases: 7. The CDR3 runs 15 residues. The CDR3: CASSYSWGQGYGYTF. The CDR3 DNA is TGTGCCAGCAGTTACTCGTGGGGACAGGGTTACGGCTACACCTTC.